These 3 T cell receptor beta chains share one sample of origin, sequenced in a study of T cells in localized non-small cell lung cancer (dated by TCRdb to 2020 to 2021). Library construction relied on the immunoSEQ multiplex PCR assay. This is the immuneACCESS table as TCRdb keeps it, with only in-frame sequences that have V and J called. A part of the clones is gone; compared with another copy, unresolved V genes explain less than half, and the rest is unexplained. This sample comprises about 74,000 clones, approximately 84% of them detected only once. Together, the top ten hold 1.3% of the sample. This material consisted of peripheral blood, taken before any cancer treatment. The receptors were gathered from a female donor over 55 with stage I lung adenocarcinoma.

V is TRBV6-5 and J is TRBJ1-1; 8 bases align to TRBD1. CDR1 is MNHEY and CDR2 is SVGAGI in the germline V gene. V was clipped by 2 bases and J by 7 bases; unmatched bases: 3. The CDR3 has 13 residues. In DNA, the CDR3 is TGTGCCAGCAGTTACAGCAGGGGGCTTGAAGCTTTCTTT. This sequence encodes CASSYSRGLEAFF.

The rearrangement links TRBV15 to TRBJ2-4, with a tentative D call TRBD2 (5 bases). The CDR3 consists of 16 residues. Trimming removed 1 base at V and 0 bases at J, with 10 bases between. Germline CDR1 is LNHNV and CDR2 is YYDKDF (reference sequence). CDR3 nucleotide sequence: TGTGCCACCAGCAGAGTAGCAGGACTAGCCAAAAACATTCAGTACTTC. Protein sequence: CATSRVAGLAKNIQYF.

V is TRBV19 and J is TRBJ2-3; TRBD2 matches at 11 bases. V shed 6 bases and J 4 bases; nucleotides not matched to a gene: 9. The germline V gene encodes CDR1 LNHDA and CDR2 SQIVND (reference sequence). The CDR3 is 16 amino acids. CDR3 DNA sequence: TGTGCCAGTAGAGACCCGACTAGCGGGGTCCCAGATACGCAGTATTTT. This translates into CASRDPTSGVPDTQYF.